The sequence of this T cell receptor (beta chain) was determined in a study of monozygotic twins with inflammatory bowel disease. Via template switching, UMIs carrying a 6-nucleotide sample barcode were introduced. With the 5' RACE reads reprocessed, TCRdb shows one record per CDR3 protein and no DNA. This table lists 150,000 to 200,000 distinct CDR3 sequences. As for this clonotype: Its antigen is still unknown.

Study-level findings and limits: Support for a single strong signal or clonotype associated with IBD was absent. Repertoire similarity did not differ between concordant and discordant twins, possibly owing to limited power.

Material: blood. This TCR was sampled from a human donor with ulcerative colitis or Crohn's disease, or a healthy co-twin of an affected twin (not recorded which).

CDR3 in amino acids: CSVVLTPPYEQYF. The chain joins TRBV29-1 to TRBJ2-7; the D call from TCRdb, TRBD2, cannot be confirmed without DNA. The CDR3 length is 13 residues. Germline CDR1 reads SQVTM; CDR2 reads ANQGSEA.